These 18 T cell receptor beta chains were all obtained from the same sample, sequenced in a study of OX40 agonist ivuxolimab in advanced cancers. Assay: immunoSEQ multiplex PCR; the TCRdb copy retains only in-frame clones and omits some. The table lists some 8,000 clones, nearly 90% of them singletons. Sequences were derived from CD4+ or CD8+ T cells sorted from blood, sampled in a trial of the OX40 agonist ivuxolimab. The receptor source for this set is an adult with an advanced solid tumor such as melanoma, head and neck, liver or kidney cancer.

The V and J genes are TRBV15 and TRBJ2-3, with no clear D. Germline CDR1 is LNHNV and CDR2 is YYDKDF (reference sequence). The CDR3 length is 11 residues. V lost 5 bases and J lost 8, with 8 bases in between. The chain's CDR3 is CATSRRSTQYF. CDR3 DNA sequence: TGTGCCACCAGCCGTCGGAGTACGCAGTATTTT.

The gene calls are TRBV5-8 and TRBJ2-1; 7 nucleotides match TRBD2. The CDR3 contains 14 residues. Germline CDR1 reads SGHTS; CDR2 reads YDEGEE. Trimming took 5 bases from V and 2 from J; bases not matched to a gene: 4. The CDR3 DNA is TGTGCCAGCAGGGGGGAGGGCCCCTACAATGAGCAGTTCTTC. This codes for CASRGEGPYNEQFF.

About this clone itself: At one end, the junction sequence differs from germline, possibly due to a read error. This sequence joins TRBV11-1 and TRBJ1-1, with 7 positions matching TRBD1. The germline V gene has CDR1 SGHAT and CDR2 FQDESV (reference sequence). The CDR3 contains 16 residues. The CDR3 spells CAGSWDSGRANTEAFF. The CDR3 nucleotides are TGTGCCGGCAGCTGGGACAGTGGAAGGGCGAACACTGAAGCTTTCTTT.

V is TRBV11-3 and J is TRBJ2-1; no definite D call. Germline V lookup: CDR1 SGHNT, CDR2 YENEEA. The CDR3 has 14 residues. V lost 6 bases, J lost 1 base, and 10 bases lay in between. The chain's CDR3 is CASRPSRSYNEQFF. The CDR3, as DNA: TGTGCCAGCAGACCCTCGCGGTCCTACAATGAGCAGTTCTTC.

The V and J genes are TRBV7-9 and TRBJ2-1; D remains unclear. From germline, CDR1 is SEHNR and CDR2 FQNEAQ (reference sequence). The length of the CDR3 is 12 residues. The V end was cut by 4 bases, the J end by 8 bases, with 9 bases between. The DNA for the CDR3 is TGTGCCAGCAGCTCGATTAAGGATGAGCAGTTCTTC. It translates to CASSSIKDEQFF.

This CDR3 reads CASMEGLAGTGELFF. The DNA of the CDR3 is TGTGCCAGCATGGAAGGGCTAGCGGGCACCGGGGAGCTGTTTTTT. This rearrangement joins TRBV2 to TRBJ2-2; 8 bases are shared with TRBD2. The CDR3 is 15 amino acids. Germline CDR1 SNHLY, CDR2 FYNNEI. V lost 7 bases and J lost 4; bases outside the gene matches: 8.

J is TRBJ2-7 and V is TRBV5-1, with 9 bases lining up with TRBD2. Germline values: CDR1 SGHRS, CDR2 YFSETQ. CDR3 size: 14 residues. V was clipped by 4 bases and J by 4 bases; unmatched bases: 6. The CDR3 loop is CASSTGLAVYEQYF. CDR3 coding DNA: TGCGCCAGCAGCACGGGACTAGCTGTGTACGAGCAGTACTTC.

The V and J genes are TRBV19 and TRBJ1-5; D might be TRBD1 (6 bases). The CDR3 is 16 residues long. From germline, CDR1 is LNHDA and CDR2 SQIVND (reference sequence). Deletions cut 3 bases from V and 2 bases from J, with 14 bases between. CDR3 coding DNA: TGTGCCAGTAGTATGGGGGGCGGGCTGGGCAATCAGCCCCAGCATTTT. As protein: CASSMGGGLGNQPQHF.

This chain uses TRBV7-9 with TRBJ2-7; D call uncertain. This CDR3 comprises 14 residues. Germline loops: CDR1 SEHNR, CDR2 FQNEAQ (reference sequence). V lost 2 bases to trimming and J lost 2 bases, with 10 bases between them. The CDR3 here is CASSLMRHPYEQYF. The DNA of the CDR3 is TGTGCCAGCAGCTTAATGAGACACCCCTACGAGCAGTACTTC. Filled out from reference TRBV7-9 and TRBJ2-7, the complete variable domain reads DTGVSQNPRHKITKRGQNVTFRCDPISEHNRLYWYRQTLGQGPEFLTYFQNEAQLEKSRLLSDRFSAERPKGSFSTLEIQRTEQGDSAMYLCASSLMRHPYEQYFGPGTRLTVT.

CDR3 sequence reads: CAISESAGLQPQHF. CDR3 DNA sequence: TGTGCCATCAGTGAGTCAGCAGGGCTCCAGCCCCAGCATTTT. The chain combines TRBV10-3 with TRBJ1-5; a weak D match, TRBD1 (5 bases). The CDR3 loop spans 14 amino acids. The V gene's germline CDR1 is ENHRY and CDR2 SYGVKD. V was clipped by 0 bases and J by 7 bases, with 10 bases between them.

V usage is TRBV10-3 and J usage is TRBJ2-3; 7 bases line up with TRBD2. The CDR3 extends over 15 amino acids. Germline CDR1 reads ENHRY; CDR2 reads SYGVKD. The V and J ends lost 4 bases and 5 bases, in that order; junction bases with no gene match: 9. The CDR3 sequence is CAISAGREGGDTQYF. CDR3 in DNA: TGTGCCATCAGTGCTGGCAGGGAGGGCGGAGATACGCAGTATTTT.

This chain's CDR3 is CASTSGTTYNEQFF. In DNA, the CDR3 is TGTGCCAGCACCTCCGGGACCACCTACAATGAGCAGTTCTTC. This rearrangement joins TRBV9 to TRBJ2-1; D possibly matches TRBD1 or TRBD2 (5 bases each). Looked up from germline, CDR1 is SGDLS and CDR2 is YYNGEE. Trimming shortened V by 6 bases and J by 2 bases, and 12 bases separated the two germline ends. CDR3 length: 14 residues.

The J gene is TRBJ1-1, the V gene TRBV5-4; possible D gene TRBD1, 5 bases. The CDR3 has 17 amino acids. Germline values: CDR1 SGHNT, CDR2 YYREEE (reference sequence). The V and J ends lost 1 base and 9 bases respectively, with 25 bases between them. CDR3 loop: CASSLSLDRAFESKAFF. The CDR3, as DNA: TGTGCCAGCAGCTTGTCCTTAGACAGAGCCTTCGAGTCTAAAGCTTTCTTT.

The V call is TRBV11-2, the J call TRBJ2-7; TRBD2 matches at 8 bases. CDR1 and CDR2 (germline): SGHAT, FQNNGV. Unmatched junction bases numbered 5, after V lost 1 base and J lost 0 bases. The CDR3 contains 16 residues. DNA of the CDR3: TGTGCCAGCAGCTTAGCGGGAGGGAGGTTCTCCTACGAGCAGTACTTC. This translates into CASSLAGGRFSYEQYF.

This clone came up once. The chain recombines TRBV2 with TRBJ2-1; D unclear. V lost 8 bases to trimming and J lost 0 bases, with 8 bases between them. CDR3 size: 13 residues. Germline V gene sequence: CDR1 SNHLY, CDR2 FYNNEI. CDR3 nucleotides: TGTGCCAGCTCGGCGAACTCCTACAATGAGCAGTTCTTC. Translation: CASSANSYNEQFF.

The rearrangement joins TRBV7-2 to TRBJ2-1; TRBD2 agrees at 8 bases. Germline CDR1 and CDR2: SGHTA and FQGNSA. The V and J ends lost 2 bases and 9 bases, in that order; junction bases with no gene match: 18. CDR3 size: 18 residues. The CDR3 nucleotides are TGTGCCAGCAGCTTATTCCCTCGGGGGAGCGGGAGAAAATCTGAGCAGTTCTTC. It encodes CASSLFPRGSGRKSEQFF. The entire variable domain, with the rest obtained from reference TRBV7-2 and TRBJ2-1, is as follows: GAGVSQSPSNKVTEKGKDVELRCDPISGHTALYWYRQSLGQGLEFLIYFQGNSAPDKSGLPSDRFSAERTGGSVSTLTIQRTQQEDSAVYLCASSLFPRGSGRKSEQFFGPGTRLTVL.

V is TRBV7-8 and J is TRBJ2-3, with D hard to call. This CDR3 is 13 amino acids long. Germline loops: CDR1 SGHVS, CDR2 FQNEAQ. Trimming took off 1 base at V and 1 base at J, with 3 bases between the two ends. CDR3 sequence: CASSLEGTDTQYF. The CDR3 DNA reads TGTGCCAGCAGCTTAGAAGGCACAGATACGCAGTATTTT. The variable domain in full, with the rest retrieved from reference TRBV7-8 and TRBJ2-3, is GAGVSQSPRYKVAKRGQDVALRCDPISGHVSLFWYQQALGQGPEFLTYFQNEAQLDKSGLPSDRFFAERPEGSVSTLKIQRTQQEDSAVYLCASSLEGTDTQYFGPGTRLTVL.

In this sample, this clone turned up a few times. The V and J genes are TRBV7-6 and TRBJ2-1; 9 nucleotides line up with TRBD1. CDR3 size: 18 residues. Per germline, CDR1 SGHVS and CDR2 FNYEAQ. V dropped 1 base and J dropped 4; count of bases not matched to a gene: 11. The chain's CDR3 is CASSLDSPRDRVYNEQFF. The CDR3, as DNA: TGTGCCAGCAGCTTAGATTCTCCCCGGGACAGGGTTTACAATGAGCAGTTCTTC. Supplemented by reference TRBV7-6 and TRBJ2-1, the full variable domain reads GAGVSQSPRYKVTKRGQDVALRCDPISGHVSLYWYRQALGQGPEFLTYFNYEAQQDKSGLPNDRFSAERPEGSISTLTIQRTEQRDSAMYRCASSLDSPRDRVYNEQFFGPGTRLTVL.